This T cell receptor (beta chain) was identified in a study of regulatory T cells in long-lasting Graves disease. HTBI primers from iRepertoire and Arm-PCR of CDR3 regions yielded the TCR beta libraries. TCRdb reanalysed the multiplex PCR reads using MiXCR and keeps one entry per CDR3 protein. The sample has about 290,000 distinct CDR3 sequences, 22% seen once. The ends were cut back, 7 bases at V and 5 bases at J, with 12 bases in the middle. The CDR3 is 13 residues long. The time point here: persistent/refractory GD, antithyroid drugs over 5 years with positive TRAb. Extracted PBMC RNA gave rise to the TCR library. This clonotype came up many times.

This sample comprised peripheral blood mononuclear cells (PBMCs), obtained when the disease was refractory, from a patient treated with antithyroid drugs. The V call is TRBV12-3 or TRBV12-4, the J call TRBJ1-5; D perhaps matches TRBD1 (5 bases). The receptor comes from a female donor with Graves disease. The CDR3 region has the DNA TGTGCCAGCACCAGGGCCCGACATCAGCCCCAGCATTTT. Its translation: CASTRARHQPQHF.